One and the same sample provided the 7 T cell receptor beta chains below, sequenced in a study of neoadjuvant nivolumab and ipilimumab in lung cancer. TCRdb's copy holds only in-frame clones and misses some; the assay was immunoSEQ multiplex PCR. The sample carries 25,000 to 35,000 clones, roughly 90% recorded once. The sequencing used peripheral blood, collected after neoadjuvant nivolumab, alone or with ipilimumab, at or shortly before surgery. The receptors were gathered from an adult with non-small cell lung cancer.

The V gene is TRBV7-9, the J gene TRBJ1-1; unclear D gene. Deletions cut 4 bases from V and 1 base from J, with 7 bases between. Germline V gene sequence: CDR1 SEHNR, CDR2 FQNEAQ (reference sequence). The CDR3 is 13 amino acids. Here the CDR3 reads CASSSSTNTEAFF. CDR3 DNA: TGTGCCAGCAGCTCTAGTACGAACACTGAAGCTTTCTTT.

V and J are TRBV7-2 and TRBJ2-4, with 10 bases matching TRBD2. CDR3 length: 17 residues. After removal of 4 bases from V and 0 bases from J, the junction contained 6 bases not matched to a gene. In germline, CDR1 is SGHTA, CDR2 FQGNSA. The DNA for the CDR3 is TGTGCCAGCAGCTCCCAGCGGGAGGGCCTAGCCAAAAACATTCAGTACTTC. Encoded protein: CASSSQREGLAKNIQYF.

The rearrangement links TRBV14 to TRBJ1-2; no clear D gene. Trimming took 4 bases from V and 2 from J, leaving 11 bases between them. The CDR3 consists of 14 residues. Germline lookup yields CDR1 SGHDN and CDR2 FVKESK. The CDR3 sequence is CASSLLTENYGYTF. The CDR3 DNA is TGTGCCAGCAGCCTATTAACAGAAAACTATGGCTACACCTTC.

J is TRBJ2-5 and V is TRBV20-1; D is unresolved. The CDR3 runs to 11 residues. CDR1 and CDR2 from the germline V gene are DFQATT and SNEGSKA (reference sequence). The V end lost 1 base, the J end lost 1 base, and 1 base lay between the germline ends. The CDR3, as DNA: TGCAGTGCTAGAGTCCAAGAGACCCAGTACTTC. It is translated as CSARVQETQYF.

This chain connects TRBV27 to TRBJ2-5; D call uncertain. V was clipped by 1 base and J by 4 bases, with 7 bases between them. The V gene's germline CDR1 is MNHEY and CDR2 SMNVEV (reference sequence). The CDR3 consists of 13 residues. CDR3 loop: CASSLLPRETQYF. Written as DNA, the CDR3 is TGTGCCAGCAGTTTATTACCCCGAGAGACCCAGTACTTC.

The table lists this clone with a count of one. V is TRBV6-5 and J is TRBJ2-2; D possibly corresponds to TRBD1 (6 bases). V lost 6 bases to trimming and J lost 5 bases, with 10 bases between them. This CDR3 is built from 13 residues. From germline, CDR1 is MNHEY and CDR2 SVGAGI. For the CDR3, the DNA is TGTGCCAGCAGATTACAGGGAACCGGGGAGCTGTTTTTT. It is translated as CASRLQGTGELFF.

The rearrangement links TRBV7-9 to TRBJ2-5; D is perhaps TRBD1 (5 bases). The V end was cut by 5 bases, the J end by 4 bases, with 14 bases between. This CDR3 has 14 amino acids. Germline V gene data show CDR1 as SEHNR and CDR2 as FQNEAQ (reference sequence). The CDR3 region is CASSPHQGAETQYF. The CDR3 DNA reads TGTGCCAGCAGCCCCCATCAGGGCGCAGAGACCCAGTACTTC.